The rows below give T cell receptor beta chains drawn from one sample of a study of OX40 agonist ivuxolimab in advanced cancers. The table came from immunoSEQ multiplex PCR; TCRdb's copy has only in-frame clones and leaves some out. Seen here are about 32,000 clones, approximately 87% observed once, and the top ten hold approximately 33%. The sequenced sample was CD4+ or CD8+ T cells sorted from blood, obtained in a trial of the OX40 agonist ivuxolimab. The receptor source for this set is an adult with an advanced solid tumor such as melanoma, head and neck, liver or kidney cancer. The CDR3 runs from the conserved cysteine through the conserved F or W. The order of the fields is V gene, D gene, J gene, clone size, CDR3 protein, CDR3 DNA. The D gene is left open where the match is weak. A clone size is listed for some rows: how often the clone was seen (once, few, many), or a class if it is expanded.

V gene: TRBV2
D gene: TRBD2
J gene: TRBJ2-3
clone size: NA
CDR3 protein: CASLGTSGGPYTDTQYF
CDR3 DNA: TGTGCCAGCCTTGGGACTAGCGGGGGCCCTTACACAGATACGCAGTATTTT

V gene: TRBV9
D gene: TRBD2
J gene: TRBJ2-7
clone size: NA
CDR3 protein: CASSVGSGRAGEQYF
CDR3 DNA: TGTGCCAGCAGCGTAGGTAGCGGGAGGGCTGGGGAGCAGTACTTC

V gene: TRBV7-9
D gene: TRBD2
J gene: TRBJ2-7
clone size: NA
CDR3 protein: CASSLTLAGYEQYF
CDR3 DNA: TGTGCCAGCAGCCTTACACTAGCGGGCTACGAGCAGTACTTC

V gene: TRBV6-1
D gene: TRBD1
J gene: TRBJ2-7
clone size: NA
CDR3 protein: CASSGDRVYEQYF
CDR3 DNA: TGTGCCAGCAGTGGGGACAGGGTCTACGAGCAGTACTTC

V gene: TRBV2
D gene: TRBD1
J gene: TRBJ2-1
clone size: NA
CDR3 protein: CASSEFTGTGGYNEQFF
CDR3 DNA: TGTGCCAGCAGTGAATTCACCGGGACAGGGGGTTACAATGAGCAGTTCTTC

V gene: TRBV28
D gene: NA
J gene: TRBJ2-7
clone size: NA
CDR3 protein: CASSPLRELVEQYF
CDR3 DNA: TGTGCCAGCAGTCCCCTTCGGGAGCTTGTCGAGCAGTACTTC

V gene: TRBV2
D gene: TRBD2
J gene: TRBJ2-7
clone size: few
CDR3 protein: CASSSGLAGNEQYF
CDR3 DNA: TGTGCCAGCAGTTCGGGACTAGCGGGAAACGAGCAGTACTTC

V gene: TRBV4-1
D gene: TRBD2
J gene: TRBJ2-7
clone size: NA
CDR3 protein: CASRDRLAGYEQYF
CDR3 DNA: TGCGCCAGCAGAGATAGACTAGCGGGTTACGAGCAGTACTTC

V gene: TRBV4-1
D gene: NA
J gene: TRBJ1-4
clone size: NA
CDR3 protein: CASSRLTTTNEKLFF
CDR3 DNA: TGCGCCAGCAGCCGCCTTACTACAACTAATGAAAAACTGTTTTTT

V gene: TRBV19
D gene: NA
J gene: TRBJ2-2
clone size: NA
CDR3 protein: CASSLRATGELFF
CDR3 DNA: TGTGCCAGTAGTTTGAGAGCCACCGGGGAGCTGTTTTTT

V gene: TRBV28
D gene: TRBD1
J gene: TRBJ2-7
clone size: NA
CDR3 protein: CASSIGTGVSYEQYF
CDR3 DNA: TGTGCCAGCAGTATCGGGACAGGGGTTTCTTACGAGCAGTACTTC

V gene: TRBV11-2
D gene: NA
J gene: TRBJ2-7
clone size: NA
CDR3 protein: CASSFTGTPYEQYF
CDR3 DNA: TGTGCCAGCAGCTTCACCGGGACGCCCTACGAGCAGTACTTC

V gene: TRBV13
D gene: NA
J gene: TRBJ2-1
clone size: NA
CDR3 protein: CASRESSYNEQFF
CDR3 DNA: TGTGCCAGCAGGGAGAGCTCCTACAATGAGCAGTTCTTC

V gene: TRBV10-2
D gene: NA
J gene: TRBJ1-1
clone size: NA
CDR3 protein: CASSRLTVVGTPEAFF
CDR3 DNA: TGCGCCAGCAGCCGACTTACAGTGGTCGGTACCCCTGAAGCTTTCTTT

V gene: TRBV7-9
D gene: NA
J gene: TRBJ1-1
clone size: NA
CDR3 protein: CASSRSDSEAFF
CDR3 DNA: TGTGCCAGCAGCCGGTCGGACAGTGAAGCTTTCTTT

V gene: TRBV19
D gene: NA
J gene: TRBJ2-7
clone size: NA
CDR3 protein: CASSKYRIYGYEQYF
CDR3 DNA: TGTGCCAGTAGTAAGTACCGGATATACGGTTACGAGCAGTACTTC

V gene: TRBV27
D gene: NA
J gene: TRBJ2-2
clone size: NA
CDR3 protein: CASSLSGQGSNTGELFF
CDR3 DNA: TGTGCCAGCAGTTTATCGGGACAAGGTTCGAACACCGGGGAGCTGTTTTTT

V gene: TRBV7-9
D gene: NA
J gene: TRBJ1-6
clone size: NA
CDR3 protein: CASSPAGSYNSPLHF
CDR3 DNA: TGTGCCAGCAGCCCCGCCGGCTCCTATAATTCACCCCTCCACTTT

V gene: TRBV7-8
D gene: TRBD1
J gene: TRBJ1-1
clone size: few
CDR3 protein: CASSYTGAGNTEAFF
CDR3 DNA: TGTGCCAGCAGTTATACAGGGGCGGGGAACACTGAAGCTTTCTTT

V gene: TRBV27
D gene: NA
J gene: TRBJ1-4
clone size: NA
CDR3 protein: CASSAGNLREKLFF
CDR3 DNA: TGTGCCAGCAGCGCAGGCAATCTGAGGGAAAAACTGTTTTTT

V gene: TRBV27
D gene: NA
J gene: TRBJ2-1
clone size: NA
CDR3 protein: CASSLGPPRHGEQFF
CDR3 DNA: TGTGCCAGCAGTTTGGGCCCTCCGCGGCACGGTGAGCAGTTCTTC

V gene: TRBV6-6
D gene: NA
J gene: TRBJ1-5
clone size: medium-sized
CDR3 protein: CASIPLYSSNQPQHF
CDR3 DNA: TGTGCCAGCATTCCCCTTTATTCCAGCAATCAGCCCCAGCATTTT

V gene: TRBV19
D gene: NA
J gene: TRBJ2-7
clone size: once
CDR3 protein: CASSITGSSYEQYF
CDR3 DNA: TGTGCCAGTAGTATTACGGGCAGCTCCTACGAGCAGTACTTC

V gene: TRBV27
D gene: NA
J gene: TRBJ1-2
clone size: NA
CDR3 protein: CASSLLGYGYTF
CDR3 DNA: TGTGCCAGCAGTTTATTAGGGTATGGCTACACCTTC

V gene: TRBV7-9
D gene: NA
J gene: TRBJ2-7
clone size: NA
CDR3 protein: CASFGEGGLTYEQYF
CDR3 DNA: TGTGCCAGCTTCGGGGAAGGGGGGCTTACCTACGAGCAGTACTTC

V gene: TRBV9
D gene: NA
J gene: TRBJ2-7
clone size: NA
CDR3 protein: CASSVALGGSYEQYF
CDR3 DNA: TGTGCCAGCAGCGTAGCTCTAGGGGGTTCCTACGAGCAGTACTTC

V gene: TRBV5-1
D gene: TRBD1
J gene: TRBJ1-1
clone size: NA
CDR3 protein: CASSLGTGRTTEAFF
CDR3 DNA: TGCGCCAGCAGCTTAGGGACAGGGAGGACCACTGAAGCTTTCTTT

V gene: TRBV4-1
D gene: TRBD1
J gene: TRBJ2-2
clone size: NA
CDR3 protein: CASSPHGQDPNTGELFF
CDR3 DNA: TGCGCCAGCAGCCCTCACGGACAGGACCCGAACACCGGGGAGCTGTTTTTT

V gene: TRBV9
D gene: TRBD1
J gene: TRBJ2-6
clone size: NA
CDR3 protein: CASSSSLRGSSGANVLTF
CDR3 DNA: TGTGCCAGCAGCAGCAGCCTCAGGGGGTCCTCTGGGGCCAACGTCCTGACTTTC

V gene: TRBV11-2
D gene: NA
J gene: TRBJ2-3
clone size: NA
CDR3 protein: CASSLLEQTDTQYF
CDR3 DNA: TGTGCCAGCAGCCTCTTGGAGCAGACAGATACGCAGTATTTT

V gene: TRBV7-3
D gene: TRBD1
J gene: TRBJ2-5
clone size: NA
CDR3 protein: CASSPPGTGGAFGETQYF
CDR3 DNA: TGTGCCAGCAGCCCGCCCGGGACAGGGGGCGCTTTTGGAGAGACCCAGTACTTC

V gene: TRBV18
D gene: NA
J gene: TRBJ2-1
clone size: few
CDR3 protein: CASSRLNDEQFF
CDR3 DNA: TGTGCCAGCTCACGGCTTAACGATGAGCAGTTCTTC

V gene: TRBV2
D gene: NA
J gene: TRBJ2-6
clone size: NA
CDR3 protein: CASSEYRAGANVLTF
CDR3 DNA: TGCGCCAGCAGTGAATACAGGGCTGGGGCCAACGTCCTGACTTTC

V gene: TRBV9
D gene: TRBD2
J gene: TRBJ2-1
clone size: NA
CDR3 protein: CASSATGLADEQFF
CDR3 DNA: TGTGCCAGCAGCGCAACGGGACTAGCAGATGAGCAGTTCTTC

V gene: TRBV11-2
D gene: TRBD2
J gene: TRBJ2-7
clone size: NA
CDR3 protein: CASSSLGGGYEQYF
CDR3 DNA: TGTGCCAGCAGCTCCCTCGGGGGGGGATACGAGCAGTACTTC

V gene: TRBV4-1
D gene: NA
J gene: TRBJ2-7
clone size: NA
CDR3 protein: CASSPGPSSYEQYF
CDR3 DNA: TGCGCCAGCAGCCCGGGACCTAGCTCCTACGAGCAGTACTTC

V gene: TRBV27
D gene: TRBD1
J gene: TRBJ2-2
clone size: NA
CDR3 protein: CAHGTGFTGELFF
CDR3 DNA: TGTGCCCACGGGACAGGGTTTACCGGGGAGCTGTTTTTT

V gene: TRBV21-1
D gene: NA
J gene: TRBJ1-6
clone size: NA
CDR3 protein: CNRGRYNSPLHF
CDR3 DNA: TGTAATCGAGGCCGGTATAATTCACCCCTCCACTTT

V gene: TRBV19
D gene: NA
J gene: TRBJ2-4
clone size: NA
CDR3 protein: CASSIGTASAKNIQYF
CDR3 DNA: TGTGCCAGTAGTATAGGGACCGCCTCAGCCAAAAACATTCAGTACTTC

V gene: TRBV5-6
D gene: TRBD1
J gene: TRBJ2-7
clone size: NA
CDR3 protein: CASSLTGTGLTYEQYF
CDR3 DNA: TGTGCCAGCAGCTTAACCGGGACAGGGCTTACCTACGAGCAGTACTTC

V gene: TRBV5-4
D gene: NA
J gene: TRBJ2-1
clone size: NA
CDR3 protein: CASSPAGSHEQFF
CDR3 DNA: TGTGCCAGCAGCCCCGCCGGGAGTCATGAGCAGTTCTTC

V gene: TRBV11-2
D gene: NA
J gene: TRBJ1-1
clone size: NA
CDR3 protein: CASRLNTEAFF
CDR3 DNA: TGTGCCAGCAGGTTAAACACTGAAGCTTTCTTT

V gene: TRBV7-9
D gene: TRBD2
J gene: TRBJ2-3
clone size: NA
CDR3 protein: CASSTLAGNADTQYF
CDR3 DNA: TGTGCCAGCAGCACGCTAGCGGGGAACGCAGATACGCAGTATTTT

V gene: TRBV9
D gene: NA
J gene: TRBJ2-4
clone size: NA
CDR3 protein: CASSVGQTATLAKNIQYF
CDR3 DNA: TGTGCCAGCAGCGTAGGTCAAACAGCCACCCTAGCCAAAAACATTCAGTACTTC

V gene: TRBV28
D gene: NA
J gene: TRBJ1-3
clone size: once
CDR3 protein: CASQVEASGNTIYF
CDR3 DNA: TGTGCCAGCCAAGTGGAGGCCTCTGGAAACACCATATATTTT

V gene: TRBV5-1
D gene: NA
J gene: TRBJ1-2
clone size: NA
CDR3 protein: CASSQDSRGYTF
CDR3 DNA: TGCGCCAGCAGCCAGGACTCAAGGGGCTACACCTTC

V gene: TRBV11-2
D gene: TRBD2
J gene: TRBJ2-3
clone size: NA
CDR3 protein: CASSYGTSGSPEGNTQYF
CDR3 DNA: TGTGCCAGCAGCTATGGGACTAGCGGGAGCCCCGAAGGAAATACGCAGTATTTT

V gene: TRBV11-2
D gene: NA
J gene: TRBJ2-7
clone size: NA
CDR3 protein: CASSLGVGSGYEQYF
CDR3 DNA: TGTGCCAGCAGCTTGGGGGTTGGAAGTGGGTACGAGCAGTACTTC

V gene: TRBV9
D gene: NA
J gene: TRBJ2-1
clone size: NA
CDR3 protein: CASSDGESGFSYNEQFF
CDR3 DNA: TGTGCCAGCAGCGACGGGGAATCGGGGTTCTCCTACAATGAGCAGTTCTTC

V gene: TRBV6-5
D gene: TRBD2
J gene: TRBJ2-2
clone size: NA
CDR3 protein: CASSYPGRDSTGELFF
CDR3 DNA: TGTGCCAGCAGTTACCCTGGGAGGGATAGCACCGGGGAGCTGTTTTTT

V gene: TRBV29-1
D gene: NA
J gene: TRBJ1-2
clone size: NA
CDR3 protein: CSVAGGDNYGYTF
CDR3 DNA: TGCAGCGTTGCTGGGGGGGATAACTATGGCTACACCTTC

V gene: TRBV7-2
D gene: TRBD1
J gene: TRBJ2-7
clone size: NA
CDR3 protein: CASSFKGADRGTYEQYF
CDR3 DNA: TGTGCCAGCAGCTTTAAAGGGGCCGACAGGGGTACCTACGAGCAGTACTTC

V gene: TRBV4-1
D gene: TRBD2
J gene: TRBJ2-3
clone size: NA
CDR3 protein: CASSHPGTSGTDTQYF
CDR3 DNA: TGCGCCAGCAGCCATCCCGGGACTAGCGGCACAGATACGCAGTATTTT

V gene: TRBV19
D gene: TRBD1
J gene: TRBJ2-7
clone size: NA
CDR3 protein: CASSFGTGLYEQYF
CDR3 DNA: TGTGCCAGTAGTTTCGGGACAGGGTTGTACGAGCAGTACTTC

V gene: TRBV11-2
D gene: NA
J gene: TRBJ2-5
clone size: NA
CDR3 protein: CASSPARGLGGQETQYF
CDR3 DNA: TGTGCCAGCAGCCCGGCGAGGGGGCTGGGGGGCCAAGAGACCCAGTACTTC

V gene: TRBV7-2
D gene: NA
J gene: TRBJ2-1
clone size: NA
CDR3 protein: CASSSRRRTTSYNEQFF
CDR3 DNA: TGTGCCAGCAGCTCAAGACGACGGACTACCTCCTACAATGAGCAGTTCTTC

V gene: TRBV9
D gene: TRBD2
J gene: TRBJ2-6
clone size: NA
CDR3 protein: CASSAGLAGVAGGAGANVLTF
CDR3 DNA: TGTGCCAGCAGCGCCGGACTAGCGGGAGTCGCCGGCGGTGCTGGGGCCAACGTCCTGACTTTC

V gene: TRBV7-6
D gene: TRBD1
J gene: TRBJ1-1
clone size: NA
CDR3 protein: CASSLHRGRTEAFF
CDR3 DNA: TGTGCCAGCAGCTTGCACAGGGGGCGGACTGAAGCTTTCTTT

V gene: TRBV9
D gene: NA
J gene: TRBJ2-2
clone size: NA
CDR3 protein: CASSSTGEGTGELFF
CDR3 DNA: TGTGCCAGCAGCTCGACGGGAGAGGGCACCGGGGAGCTGTTTTTT